This TCR beta chain was recorded in a study of beta chain features in type 1 diabetes. Expressed TCRB transcripts got sequenced, as all isolated RNA was reverse transcribed. TCRdb's copy holds only in-frame clones and misses some; the assay was immunoSEQ multiplex PCR. The data hold 300,000 or so clones, with 8% observed a single time. The germline gives CDR1 LNHNV, CDR2 YYDKDF (reference sequence). This CDR3 is built from 13 residues. Trimming removed 0 bases at V and 15 bases at J, with 15 bases between. General study results and limits: Naive, central memory and Treg TCRB repertoires appeared more alike in patients than in healthy donors.

As to this clone: The antigen remains unidentified.

Input material: central memory CD4+ T cells from blood. V and J are TRBV15 and TRBJ2-1, with TRBD2 as a possible D gene (5 bases). This TCR derives from a woman younger than 35 in good health. The CDR3 loop is CATSRDLGESGFF. The CDR3 DNA sequence: TGTGCCACCAGCAGAGATCTTGGGGAGTCTGGGTTCTTC. Full variable domain (missing parts from reference TRBV15 and TRBJ2-1): DAMVIQNPRYQVTQFGKPVTLSCSQTLNHNVMYWYQQKSSQAPKLLFHYYDKDFNNEADTPDNFQSRRPNTSFCFLDIRSPGLGDTAMYLCATSRDLGESGFFGPGTRLTVL.